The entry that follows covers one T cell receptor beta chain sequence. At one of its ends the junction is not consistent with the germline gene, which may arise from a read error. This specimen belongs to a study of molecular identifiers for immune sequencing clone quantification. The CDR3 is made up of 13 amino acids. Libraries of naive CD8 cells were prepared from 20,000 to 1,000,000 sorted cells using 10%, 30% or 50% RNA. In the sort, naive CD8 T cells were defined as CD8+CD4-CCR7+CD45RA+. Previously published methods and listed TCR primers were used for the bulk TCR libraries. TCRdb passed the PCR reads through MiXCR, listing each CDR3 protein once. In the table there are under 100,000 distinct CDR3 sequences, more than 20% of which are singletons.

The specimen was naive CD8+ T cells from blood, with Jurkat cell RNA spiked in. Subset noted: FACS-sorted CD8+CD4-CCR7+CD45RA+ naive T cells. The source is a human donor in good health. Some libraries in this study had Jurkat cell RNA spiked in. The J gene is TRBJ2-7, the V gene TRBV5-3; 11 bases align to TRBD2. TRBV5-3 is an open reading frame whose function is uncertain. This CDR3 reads CAGSSGRADEQYF. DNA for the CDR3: TGTGCCGGAAGTAGCGGGAGGGCCGATGAGCAGTACTTC.